This T cell receptor beta chain came from a study of blood T cell repertoires in COVID-19. Germline loops: CDR1 MNHEY, CDR2 SVGAGI. CDR3 size: 15 residues. J lost 6 bases, V lost 8 bases, and 9 bases had no gene match. TCRdb's copy holds only in-frame clones and misses some; the assay was immunoSEQ multiplex PCR. The repertoire consists of some 150,000 clones, with about nine tenths occurring once and the leading ten covering 2% to 3%. This sequence originates from a man aged 50-59 years with active COVID-19. Sequenced: peripheral blood. The gene calls are TRBV6-5 and TRBJ2-1, with 11 bases identical to TRBD2. CDR3 DNA: TGTGCCAGCCTTAGCGGGGGGGCCCGGCGCAATGAGCAGTTCTTC. It yields the protein CASLSGGARRNEQFF.